The TCR beta chain under discussion was sequenced for a study of blood T cells in healthy people across ages. CDR3 length: 13 residues. Germline loops: CDR1 SNHLY, CDR2 FYNNEI. V shed 4 bases and J shed 2 bases, with 8 bases lying between them. The use of a sample-barcoded 5' primer and a J-beta primer mix characterized a second PCR of 7 to 11 cycles. Each CDR3 protein gets one entry after TCRdb re-called the 5' RACE reads with MiXCR. The sample holds 850,000 to 950,000 distinct CDR3 sequences, around 30% seen once. Whole-study results and caveats: It was not possible, with unsorted PBMCs, to conclusively compare naive and antigen-experienced cells.

This clonotype was picked up many times. The antigen remains unidentified. Material: blood. The rearrangement joins TRBV2 to TRBJ2-5, with D unclear. The sequence came from a woman older than 75 in good health. As DNA, the CDR3 is TGTGCCAGCAGTGTTGGATCGCAAGAGACCCAGTACTTC. Protein sequence: CASSVGSQETQYF. Full variable domain (outside the CDR3, taken from reference TRBV2 and TRBJ2-5): EPEVTQTPSHQVTQMGQEVILRCVPISNHLYFYWYRQILGQKVEFLVSFYNNEISEKSEIFDDQFSVERPDGSNFTLKIRSTKLEDSAMYFCASSVGSQETQYFGPGTRLLVL.